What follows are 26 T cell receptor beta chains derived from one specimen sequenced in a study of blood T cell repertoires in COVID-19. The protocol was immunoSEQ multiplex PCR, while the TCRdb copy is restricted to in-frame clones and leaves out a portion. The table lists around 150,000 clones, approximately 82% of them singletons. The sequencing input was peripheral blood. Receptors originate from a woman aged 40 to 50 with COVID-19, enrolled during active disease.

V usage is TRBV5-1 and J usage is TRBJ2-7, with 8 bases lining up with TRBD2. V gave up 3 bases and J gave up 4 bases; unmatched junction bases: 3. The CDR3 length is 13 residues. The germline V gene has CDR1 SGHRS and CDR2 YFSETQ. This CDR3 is CASSSGLAYEQYF. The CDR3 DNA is TGCGCCAGCAGCTCCGGACTAGCTTACGAGCAGTACTTC. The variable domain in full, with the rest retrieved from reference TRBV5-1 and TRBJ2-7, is KAGVTQTPRYLIKTRGQQVTLSCSPISGHRSVSWYQQTPGQGLQFLFEYFSETQRNKGNFPGRFSGRQFSNSRSEMNVSTLELGDSALYLCASSSGLAYEQYFGPGTRLTVT.

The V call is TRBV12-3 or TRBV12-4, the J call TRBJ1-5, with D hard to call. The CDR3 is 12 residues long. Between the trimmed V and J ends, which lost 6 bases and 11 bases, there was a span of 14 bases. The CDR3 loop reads CASSVTSLAQHF. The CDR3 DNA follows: TGTGCCAGCAGCGTCACATCGTTGGCCCAGCATTTT.

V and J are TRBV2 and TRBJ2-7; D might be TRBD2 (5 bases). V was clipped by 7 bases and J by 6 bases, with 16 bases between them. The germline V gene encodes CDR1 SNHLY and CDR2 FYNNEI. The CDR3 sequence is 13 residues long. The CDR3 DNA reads TGTGCCAGCACTCCACTAGGGTCGGCCGAGCAGTACTTC. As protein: CASTPLGSAEQYF. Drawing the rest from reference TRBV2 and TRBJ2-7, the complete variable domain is EPEVTQTPSHQVTQMGQEVILRCVPISNHLYFYWYRQILGQKVEFLVSFYNNEISEKSEIFDDQFSVERPDGSNFTLKIRSTKLEDSAMYFCASTPLGSAEQYFGPGTRLTVT.

CDR3 in DNA: TGTGCCAGCAGCCGGGACAGGGACCATCAGCCCCAGCATTTT. Translated, it gives CASSRDRDHQPQHF. The genes are TRBV28 and TRBJ1-5; 9 nucleotides match TRBD1. Germline V gene lookup returns CDR1 MDHEN and CDR2 SYDVKM. This CDR3 contains 14 residues. V was pared by 6 bases and J by 5 bases, with 5 bases of the junction left unmatched.

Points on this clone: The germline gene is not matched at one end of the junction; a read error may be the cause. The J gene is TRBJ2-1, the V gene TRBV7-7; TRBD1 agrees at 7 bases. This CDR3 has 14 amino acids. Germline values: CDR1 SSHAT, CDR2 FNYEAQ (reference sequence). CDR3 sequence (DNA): TGTGCTAGCAGCTTAGCGACAGGGAGCAATGAGCAGTTCTTC. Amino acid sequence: CASSLATGSNEQFF.

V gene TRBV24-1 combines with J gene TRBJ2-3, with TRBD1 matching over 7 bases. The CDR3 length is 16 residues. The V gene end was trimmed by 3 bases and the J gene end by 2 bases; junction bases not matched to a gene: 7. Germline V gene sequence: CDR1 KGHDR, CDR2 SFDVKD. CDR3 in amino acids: CATSDPGQDITDTQYF. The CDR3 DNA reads TGTGCCACCAGTGATCCTGGACAGGATATCACAGATACGCAGTATTTT.

In nucleotides, the CDR3 is TGTGCCAGCAGTGAAAGGGCCTCACAGGGGGCCTACGAGCAGTACGTC. As protein: CASSERASQGAYEQYV. The genes are TRBV2 and TRBJ2-7; 8 nucleotides agree with TRBD1. Germline trimming cut 2 bases from V and 2 bases from J; bases unmatched to any gene: 8. The CDR3 runs 16 residues. The germline V gene encodes CDR1 SNHLY and CDR2 FYNNEI.

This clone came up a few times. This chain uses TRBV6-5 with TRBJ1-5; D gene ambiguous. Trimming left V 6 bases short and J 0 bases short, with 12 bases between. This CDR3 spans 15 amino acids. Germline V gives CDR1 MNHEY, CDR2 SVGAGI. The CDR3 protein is CASRMQVYSNQPQHF. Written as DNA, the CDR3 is TGTGCCAGCAGGATGCAGGTCTATAGCAATCAGCCCCAGCATTTT.

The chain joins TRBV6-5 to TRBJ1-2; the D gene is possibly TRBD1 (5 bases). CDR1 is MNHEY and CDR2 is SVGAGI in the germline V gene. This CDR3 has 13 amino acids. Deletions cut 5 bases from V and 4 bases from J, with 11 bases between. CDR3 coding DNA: TGTGCCAGCAGTCCCCGGGGGTCCTATGGCTACACCTTC. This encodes CASSPRGSYGYTF.

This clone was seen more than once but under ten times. The CDR3 reads CASSELRSDKGAAGYTF. CDR3 nucleotide sequence: TGTGCCAGCAGTGAATTAAGAAGTGACAAGGGGGCGGCTGGCTACACCTTC. V is TRBV25-1 and J is TRBJ1-2, with 7 bases fitting TRBD1. V shed 1 base and J 7 bases; nucleotides not matched to a gene: 15. This CDR3 contains 17 residues. Looked up from germline, CDR1 is MGHDK and CDR2 is SYGVNS.

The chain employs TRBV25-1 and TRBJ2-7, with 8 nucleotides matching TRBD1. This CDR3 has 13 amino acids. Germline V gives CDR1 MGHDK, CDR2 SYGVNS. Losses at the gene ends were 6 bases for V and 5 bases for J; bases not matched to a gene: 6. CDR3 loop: CASRQGARDEQYF. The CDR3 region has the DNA TGTGCCAGCAGGCAGGGGGCCCGGGACGAGCAGTACTTC.

CDR3 protein: CASSRLIGSYEQYF. The CDR3 nucleotides read TGTGCCAGCAGCCGCTTGATCGGGTCGTACGAGCAGTACTTC. This chain joins TRBV28 and TRBJ2-7; D remains ambiguous. CDR3 length: 14 amino acids. Looked up from germline, CDR1 is MDHEN and CDR2 is SYDVKM. V was trimmed by 6 bases and J by 4 bases, leaving 16 bases between them.

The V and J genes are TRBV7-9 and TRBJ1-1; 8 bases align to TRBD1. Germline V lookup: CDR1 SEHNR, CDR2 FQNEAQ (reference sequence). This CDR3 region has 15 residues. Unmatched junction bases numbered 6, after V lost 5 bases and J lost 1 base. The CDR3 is CASSPNRGKNTEAFF. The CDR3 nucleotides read TGTGCCAGCAGCCCAAACAGGGGGAAGAACACTGAAGCTTTCTTT. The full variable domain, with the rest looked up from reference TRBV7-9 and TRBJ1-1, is DTGVSQNPRHKITKRGQNVTFRCDPISEHNRLYWYRQTLGQGPEFLTYFQNEAQLEKSRLLSDRFSAERPKGSFSTLEIQRTEQGDSAMYLCASSPNRGKNTEAFFGQGTRLTVV.

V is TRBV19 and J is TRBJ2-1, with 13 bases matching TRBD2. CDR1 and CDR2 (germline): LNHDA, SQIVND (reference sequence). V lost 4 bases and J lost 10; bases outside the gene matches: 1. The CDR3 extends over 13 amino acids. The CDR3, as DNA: TGTGCCAGTAGTACGGGACTAGCGGGAGAGCAGTTCTTC. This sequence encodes CASSTGLAGEQFF.

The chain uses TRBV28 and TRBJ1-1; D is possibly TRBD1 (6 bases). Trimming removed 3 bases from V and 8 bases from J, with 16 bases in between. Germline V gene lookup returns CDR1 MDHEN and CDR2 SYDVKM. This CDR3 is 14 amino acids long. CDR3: CASSFLDRATEAFF. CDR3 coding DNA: TGTGCCAGCAGTTTTTTGGACAGAGCTACCGAAGCTTTCTTT.

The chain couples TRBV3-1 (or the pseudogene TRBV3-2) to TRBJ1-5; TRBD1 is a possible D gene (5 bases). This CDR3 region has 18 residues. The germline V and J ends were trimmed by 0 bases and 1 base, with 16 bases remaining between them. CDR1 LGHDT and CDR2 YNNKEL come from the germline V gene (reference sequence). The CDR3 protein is CASSQDNPRQKSNQPQHF. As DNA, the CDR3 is TGTGCCAGCAGCCAAGATAATCCCCGACAGAAGAGCAATCAGCCCCAGCATTTT.

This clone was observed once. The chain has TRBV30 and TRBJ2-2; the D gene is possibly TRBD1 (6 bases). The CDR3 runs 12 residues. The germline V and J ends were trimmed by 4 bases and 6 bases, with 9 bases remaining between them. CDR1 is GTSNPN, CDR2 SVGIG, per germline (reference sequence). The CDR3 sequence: CAWTRQAGELFF. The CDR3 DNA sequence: TGTGCCTGGACAAGACAGGCCGGGGAGCTGTTTTTT.

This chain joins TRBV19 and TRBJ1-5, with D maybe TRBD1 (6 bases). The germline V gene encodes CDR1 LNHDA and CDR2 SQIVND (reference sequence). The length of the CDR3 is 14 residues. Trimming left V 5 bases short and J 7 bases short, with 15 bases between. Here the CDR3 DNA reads TGTGCCAGTAGTGACGACAGGTTTGGGCAGCCCCAGCATTTT. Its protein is CASSDDRFGQPQHF.

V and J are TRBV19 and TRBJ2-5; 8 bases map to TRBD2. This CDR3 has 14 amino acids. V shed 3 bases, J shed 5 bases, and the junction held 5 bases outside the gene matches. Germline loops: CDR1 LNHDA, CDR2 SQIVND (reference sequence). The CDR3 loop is CASSIGGALETQYF. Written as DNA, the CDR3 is TGTGCCAGTAGTATCGGGGGGGCCTTGGAGACCCAGTACTTC.

CDR3 nucleotide sequence: TGTGCCAGCCGTCGGACAGCTAGCACAGATACGCAGTATTTT. Amino acids: CASRRTASTDTQYF. The chain carries TRBV7-3 and TRBJ2-3; maybe TRBD1 (6 bases). The CDR3 totals 14 residues. Germline V gene data show CDR1 as SGHTA and CDR2 as FQGTGA. Deletions cut 8 bases from V and 0 bases from J, with 12 bases between.

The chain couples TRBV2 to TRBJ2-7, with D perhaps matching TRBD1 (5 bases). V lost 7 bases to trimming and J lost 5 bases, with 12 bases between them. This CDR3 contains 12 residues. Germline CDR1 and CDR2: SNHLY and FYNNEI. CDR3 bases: TGTGCCAGCAACGGGCAGGGCCACGAGCAGTACTTC. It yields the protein CASNGQGHEQYF.

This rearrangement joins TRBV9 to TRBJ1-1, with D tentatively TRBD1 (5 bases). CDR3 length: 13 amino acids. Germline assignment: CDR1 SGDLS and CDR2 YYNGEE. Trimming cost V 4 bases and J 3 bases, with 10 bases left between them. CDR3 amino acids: CASSRGTDTEAFF. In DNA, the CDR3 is TGTGCCAGCAGCAGGGGAACGGACACTGAAGCTTTCTTT. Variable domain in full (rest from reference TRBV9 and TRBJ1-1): DSGVTQTPKHLITATGQRVTLRCSPRSGDLSVYWYQQSLDQGLQFLIQYYNGEERAKGNILERFSAQQFPDLHSELNLSSLELGDSALYFCASSRGTDTEAFFGQGTRLTVV.

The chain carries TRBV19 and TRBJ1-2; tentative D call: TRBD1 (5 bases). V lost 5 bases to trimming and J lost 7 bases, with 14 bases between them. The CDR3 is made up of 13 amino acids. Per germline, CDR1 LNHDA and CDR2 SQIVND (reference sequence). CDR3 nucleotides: TGTGCCAGTAGTCTGCAGGGTGAGGCTGGCTACACCTTC. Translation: CASSLQGEAGYTF.

CDR3 region: CASSETPGKREAFF. The CDR3 region has the DNA TGTGCCAGCAGTGAGACCCCTGGTAAGCGTGAAGCTTTCTTT. The chain carries TRBV6-1 and TRBJ1-1, with D uncertain. Trimming shortened V by 3 bases and J by 7 bases, and 15 bases separated the two germline ends. The germline CDR1 and CDR2 sequences are MNHNS and SASEGT. The CDR3 contains 14 residues.

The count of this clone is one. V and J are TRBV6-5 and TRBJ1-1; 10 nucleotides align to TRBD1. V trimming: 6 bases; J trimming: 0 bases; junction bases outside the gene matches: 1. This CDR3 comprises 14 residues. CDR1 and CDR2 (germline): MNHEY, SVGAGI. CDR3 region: CASRDRGMNTEAFF. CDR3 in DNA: TGTGCCAGCAGGGACAGGGGGATGAACACTGAAGCTTTCTTT.

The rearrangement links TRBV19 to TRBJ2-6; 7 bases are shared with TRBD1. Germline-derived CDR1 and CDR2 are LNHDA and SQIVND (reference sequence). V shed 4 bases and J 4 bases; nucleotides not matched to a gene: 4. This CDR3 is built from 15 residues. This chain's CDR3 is CASSKDRIGANVLTF. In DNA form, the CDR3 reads TGTGCCAGTAGTAAGGACAGGATCGGGGCCAACGTCCTGACTTTC. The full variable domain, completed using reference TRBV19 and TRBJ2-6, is DGGITQSPKYLFRKEGQNVTLSCEQNLNHDAMYWYRQDPGQGLRLIYYSQIVNDFQKGDIAEGYSVSREKKESFPLTVTSAQKNPTAFYLCASSKDRIGANVLTFGAGSRLTVL.